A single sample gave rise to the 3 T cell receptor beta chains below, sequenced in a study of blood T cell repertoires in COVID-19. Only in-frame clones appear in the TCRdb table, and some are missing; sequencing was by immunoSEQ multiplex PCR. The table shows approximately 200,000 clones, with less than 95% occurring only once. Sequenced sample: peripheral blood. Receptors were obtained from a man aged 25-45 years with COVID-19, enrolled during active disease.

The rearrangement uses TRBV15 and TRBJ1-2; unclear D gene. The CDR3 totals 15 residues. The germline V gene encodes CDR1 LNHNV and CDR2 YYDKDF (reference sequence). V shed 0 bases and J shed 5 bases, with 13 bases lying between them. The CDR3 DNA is TGTGCCACCAGCAGAGACCGGGCTCCGGGGTATGGCTACACCTTC. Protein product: CATSRDRAPGYGYTF.

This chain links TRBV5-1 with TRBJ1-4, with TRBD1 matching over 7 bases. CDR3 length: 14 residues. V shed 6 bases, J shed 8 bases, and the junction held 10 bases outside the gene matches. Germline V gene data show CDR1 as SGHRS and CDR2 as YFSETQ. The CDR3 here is CASTRTGGEEKLFF. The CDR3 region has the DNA TGCGCCAGCACCCGGACAGGCGGGGAAGAAAAACTGTTTTTT.

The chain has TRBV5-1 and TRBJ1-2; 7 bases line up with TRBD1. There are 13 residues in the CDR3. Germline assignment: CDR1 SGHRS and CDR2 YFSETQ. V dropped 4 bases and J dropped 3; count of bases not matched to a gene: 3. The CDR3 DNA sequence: TGCGCCAGCAGCGAGGGGGCCCACTATGGCTACACCTTC. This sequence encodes CASSEGAHYGYTF.